The 16 T cell receptor beta chains below were found in one sample sequenced in a study of Graves' ophthalmopathy and Graves' hyperthyroidism. The authors amplified TCR beta CDR3 regions, and they did so from RNA transcripts for repertoire sequencing. An initial RT-PCR round employing HTBI primers preceded a second-round multiplex PCR. MiXCR, run by TCRdb on the multiplex PCR reads, gives a single entry per CDR3 protein. This sample has 150,000 to 200,000 distinct CDR3 sequences, with less than 45% found just once. Specimen: peripheral blood. The source of these receptors is a woman aged 40-49 years with Graves' ophthalmopathy.

This clonotype was found many times. The chain couples TRBV2 to TRBJ1-6; 9 nucleotides match TRBD1. Trimming cost V 8 bases and J 9 bases; bases outside gene matches: 8. The germline V gene has CDR1 SNHLY and CDR2 FYNNEI. CDR3 size: 14 residues. CDR3 loop: CASATGTGSSPLHF. CDR3 nucleotide sequence: TGTGCCAGCGCCACGGGGACAGGGAGTTCACCCCTCCACTTT. The complete variable domain, with remaining parts taken from reference TRBV2 and TRBJ1-6, reads EPEVTQTPSHQVTQMGQEVILRCVPISNHLYFYWYRQILGQKVEFLVSFYNNEISEKSEIFDDQFSVERPDGSNFTLKIRSTKLEDSAMYFCASATGTGSSPLHFGNGTRLTVT.

This clonotype occurred many times. This sequence joins TRBV29-1 and TRBJ2-5; TRBD2 is a possible D gene (5 bases). Germline V gives CDR1 SQVTM, CDR2 ANQGSEA. Trimming shortened V by 6 bases and J by 5 bases, and 16 bases separated the two germline ends. CDR3 size: 13 residues. CDR3 protein: CSVGAGDGETQYF. The CDR3 region has the DNA TGCAGCGTGGGAGCCGGGGATGGGGAGACCCAGTACTTC.

The V call is TRBV2, the J call TRBJ2-7; D remains unclear. CDR1 SNHLY and CDR2 FYNNEI come from the germline V gene. V lost 4 bases, J lost 2 bases, and 6 bases lay in between. There are 12 residues in the CDR3. CDR3 nucleotide sequence: TGTGCCAGCAGTGGACAAACCTACGAGCAGTACTTC. Translating gives CASSGQTYEQYF.

V gene TRBV7-2 combines with J gene TRBJ2-7; D unclear. The germline V gene has CDR1 SGHTA and CDR2 FQGNSA. Trimming cost V 0 bases and J 4 bases, with 19 bases left between them. The CDR3 length is 17 residues. Here the CDR3 reads CASSLANFLDLSYEQYF. As DNA, the CDR3 is TGTGCCAGCAGCTTAGCTAATTTCCTAGACCTCTCTTACGAGCAGTACTTC.

The chain combines TRBV6-1 with TRBJ2-2; D tentatively reads TRBD1 or TRBD2 (7 bases each). Trimming shortened V by 5 bases and J by 7 bases, and 11 bases separated the two germline ends. This CDR3 has 13 residues. Germline V CDR1 and CDR2: MNHNS, SASEGT. CDR3 loop: CASSQGGHGELFF. CDR3 in DNA: TGTGCCAGCAGTCAGGGGGGGCACGGGGAGCTGTTTTTT.

Only a few counts were recorded for this clonotype. The chain recombines TRBV6-5 with TRBJ1-1; the D is unclear. Germline CDR1 reads MNHEY; CDR2 reads SVGAGI. V was clipped by 4 bases and J by 3 bases, with 12 bases between them. This CDR3 has 14 amino acids. In DNA, the CDR3 is TGTGCCAGCAGTTTAAAGGAAGCATACACTGAAGCTTTCTTT. Translation gives CASSLKEAYTEAFF.

This clonotype was recorded at least ten times. This sequence joins TRBV2 and TRBJ1-5; 9 bases agree with TRBD1. V was clipped by 6 bases and J by 6 bases; unmatched bases: 9. CDR3 size: 15 residues. The germline V gene encodes CDR1 SNHLY and CDR2 FYNNEI. CDR3 nucleotides: TGTGCCAGCAGCCTAGACGGGACAGGGCTTCAGCCCCAGCATTTT. It codes for CASSLDGTGLQPQHF.

This clonotype appeared a single time. V and J are TRBV6-1 and TRBJ1-3; D possibly corresponds to TRBD1 (5 bases). V was clipped by 6 bases and J by 0 bases, with 15 bases between them. The CDR3 length is 16 residues. Germline CDR1 and CDR2: MNHNS and SASEGT. The chain's CDR3 is CASRRGLLYSGNTIYF. The CDR3 DNA sequence: TGTGCCAGCAGGAGGGGACTACTCTACTCTGGAAACACCATATATTTT.

In this sample, this clonotype turned up many times. The chain couples TRBV6-2 or TRBV6-3 to TRBJ2-2; 8 bases are a match to TRBD1. The germline CDR1 and CDR2 sequences are MNHEY and SVGEGT. The CDR3 runs to 15 residues. J was trimmed by 3 bases and V by 6 bases; bases with no gene match: 6. Written as DNA, the CDR3 is TGTGCCAGCAGCCGGCCGGACAGGGACACCGGGGAGCTGTTTTTT. It codes for CASSRPDRDTGELFF.

In this sample, this clonotype turned up many times. The gene calls are TRBV19 and TRBJ2-7; possibly TRBD1 for D (5 bases). There are 15 residues in the CDR3. Germline CDR1 and CDR2: LNHDA and SQIVND (reference sequence). With 5 bases removed from V and 4 bases from J, the gap between germline ends came to 18 bases. DNA of the CDR3: TGTGCCAGTAGTCCAAGGGCAGGGTCCTGGTACGAGCAGTACTTC. Its protein product is CASSPRAGSWYEQYF.

This clonotype was picked up many times. V usage is TRBV4-1 and J usage is TRBJ2-7, with unresolved D. Trimming stripped 5 bases from V and 2 bases from J, with 16 bases between. The CDR3 consists of 15 residues. Germline CDR1 MGHRA, CDR2 YSYEKL. CDR3 residues: CASSAVPPPTYEQYF. The CDR3 DNA reads as TGCGCCAGCAGCGCGGTCCCGCCGCCCACCTACGAGCAGTACTTC.

This clonotype came up many times. V gene TRBV28 combines with J gene TRBJ1-1, with TRBD1 identical over 8 bases. The CDR3 has 13 amino acids. The V gene end was trimmed by 7 bases and the J gene end by 1 base; junction bases not matched to a gene: 2. Germline V lookup: CDR1 MDHEN, CDR2 SYDVKM. CDR3 DNA: TGTGCCAGCAACAGGGGGTGGAACACTGAAGCTTTCTTT. This translates into CASNRGWNTEAFF.

V is TRBV12-3 or TRBV12-4 and J is TRBJ2-5; tentative D call: TRBD2 (6 bases). The V gene lost 6 bases and the J gene lost 3 bases, with 17 bases spanning the gap. The CDR3 is 15 residues long. This chain's CDR3 is CASRPGFQREETQYF. CDR3 nucleotides: TGTGCCAGCAGGCCGGGGTTTCAGCGGGAAGAGACCCAGTACTTC.

The chain joins TRBV6-2 or TRBV6-3 to TRBJ2-3; 9 bases agree with TRBD1. The length of the CDR3 is 17 residues. Germline V gene data show CDR1 as MNHEY and CDR2 as SVGEGT. Germline trimming cut 4 bases from V and 2 bases from J; bases unmatched to any gene: 10. The CDR3 DNA sequence: TGTGCCAGCAGTTCCCACACAGGGGGCAGAACCACAGATACGCAGTATTTT. It yields the protein CASSSHTGGRTTDTQYF.

In its sample, this clonotype was seen many times. V and J are TRBV29-1 and TRBJ2-5; TRBD2 agrees at 7 bases. Germline CDR1 and CDR2: SQVTM and ANQGSEA. The CDR3 sequence is 12 residues long. Unmatched junction bases numbered 4, after V lost 4 bases and J lost 5 bases. The CDR3 is CSVVAGSETQYF. DNA of the CDR3: TGCAGCGTTGTAGCGGGCTCGGAGACCCAGTACTTC.

This clonotype was seen a single time. J is TRBJ2-7 and V is TRBV6-5; 7 positions agree with TRBD2. CDR1 is MNHEY, CDR2 SVGAGI, per germline. This CDR3 is 16 amino acids long. V lost 0 bases to trimming and J lost 4 bases; unmatched junction nucleotides: 9. The DNA of the CDR3 is TGTGCCAGCAGTTACTCTGCTAGCGGTTATCAGTACGAGCAGTACTTC. It translates to CASSYSASGYQYEQYF.